The present entry profiles one T cell receptor (beta chain) with its context. Its cognate antigen is unknown. This sample is part of a study of graft-versus-host responses after intestinal transplantation. Study as a whole: Those transplanted obtained multivisceral, liver-intestinal, or isolated intestinal grafts. Every recipient underwent anti-thymocyte globulin induction, then tacrolimus and steroids for 2 to 3 years. Findings of the study overall: GvH clones occurred in recipient marrow; some first appeared in ileum or blood.

V was cut by 2 bases and J by 5 bases, with 9 bases left in between. The CDR3 is 13 residues long. The germline V gene has CDR1 MNHEY and CDR2 SVGAGI. Only in-frame clones appear in the TCRdb table, and some are missing; sequencing was by immunoSEQ multiplex PCR. This sample yields tens of thousands of clones, of which under 95% are seen a single time; roughly 6% belongs to the top ten. Sequencing used unstimulated CD8+ T cells sorted from spleen or lymph node cells, obtained before intestinal transplant. The V gene is TRBV6-5, the J gene TRBJ1-1; a possible D gene is TRBD1 (5 bases). The TCR comes from a human donor who received an intestinal transplant. The CDR3 loop reads CASSYGGGTEAFF. CDR3 DNA sequence: TGTGCCAGCAGTTACGGTGGGGGTACTGAAGCTTTCTTT.